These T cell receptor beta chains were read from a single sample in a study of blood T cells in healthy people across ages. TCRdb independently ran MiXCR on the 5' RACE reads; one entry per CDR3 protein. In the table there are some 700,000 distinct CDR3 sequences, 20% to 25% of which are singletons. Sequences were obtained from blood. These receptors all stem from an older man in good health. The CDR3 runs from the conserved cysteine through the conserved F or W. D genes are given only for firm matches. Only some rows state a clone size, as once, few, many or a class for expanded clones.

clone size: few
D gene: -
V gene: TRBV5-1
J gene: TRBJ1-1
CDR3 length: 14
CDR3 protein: CASSPWTTNTEAFF
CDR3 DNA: TGCGCCAGCAGCCCGTGGACAACCAACACTGAAGCTTTCTTT

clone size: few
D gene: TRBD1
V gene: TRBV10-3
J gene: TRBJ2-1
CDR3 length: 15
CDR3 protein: CAISESGDRVFEQFF
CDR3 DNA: TGTGCCATCAGTGAGTCCGGGGACAGGGTGTTTGAGCAGTTCTTC

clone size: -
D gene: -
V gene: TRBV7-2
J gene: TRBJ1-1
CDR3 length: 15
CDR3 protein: CASSYTGRMNTEAFF
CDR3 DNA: TGTGCCAGCAGCTATACAGGGAGGATGAACACTGAAGCTTTCTTT

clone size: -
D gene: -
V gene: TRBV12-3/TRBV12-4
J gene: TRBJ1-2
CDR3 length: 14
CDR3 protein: CASSRPTGIYGYTF
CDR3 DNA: TGTGCCAGCAGCCGCCCCACAGGGATCTATGGCTACACCTTC

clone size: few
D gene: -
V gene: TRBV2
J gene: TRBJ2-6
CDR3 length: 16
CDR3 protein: CASKVQFSSGANVLTF
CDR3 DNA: TGTGCCAGCAAAGTGCAATTCAGCTCTGGGGCCAACGTCCTGACTTTC

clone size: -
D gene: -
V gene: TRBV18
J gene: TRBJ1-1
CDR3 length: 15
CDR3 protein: CASSPIERQDTEAFF
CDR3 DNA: TGTGCCAGCTCACCAATCGAAAGACAGGACACTGAAGCTTTCTTT

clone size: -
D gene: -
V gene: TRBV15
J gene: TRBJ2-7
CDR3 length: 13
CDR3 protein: CATSNRQTYEQYF
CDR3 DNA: TGTGCCACCAGCAACAGACAGACATACGAGCAGTACTTC

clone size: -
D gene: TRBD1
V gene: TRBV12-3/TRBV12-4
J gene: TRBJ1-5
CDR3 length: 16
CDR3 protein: CASRAQGSGYNQPQHF
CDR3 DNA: TGTGCCAGCAGGGCACAGGGGTCAGGCTACAATCAGCCCCAGCATTTT

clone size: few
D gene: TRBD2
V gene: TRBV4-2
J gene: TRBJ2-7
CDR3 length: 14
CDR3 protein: CASSQGLANYEQYF
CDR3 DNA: TGTGCCAGCAGCCAAGGACTAGCGAACTACGAGCAGTACTTC

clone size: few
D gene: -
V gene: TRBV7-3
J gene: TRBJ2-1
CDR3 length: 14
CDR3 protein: CASSPRGSYNEQFF
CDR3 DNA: TGTGCCAGCAGCCCCCGGGGCTCCTACAATGAGCAGTTCTTC